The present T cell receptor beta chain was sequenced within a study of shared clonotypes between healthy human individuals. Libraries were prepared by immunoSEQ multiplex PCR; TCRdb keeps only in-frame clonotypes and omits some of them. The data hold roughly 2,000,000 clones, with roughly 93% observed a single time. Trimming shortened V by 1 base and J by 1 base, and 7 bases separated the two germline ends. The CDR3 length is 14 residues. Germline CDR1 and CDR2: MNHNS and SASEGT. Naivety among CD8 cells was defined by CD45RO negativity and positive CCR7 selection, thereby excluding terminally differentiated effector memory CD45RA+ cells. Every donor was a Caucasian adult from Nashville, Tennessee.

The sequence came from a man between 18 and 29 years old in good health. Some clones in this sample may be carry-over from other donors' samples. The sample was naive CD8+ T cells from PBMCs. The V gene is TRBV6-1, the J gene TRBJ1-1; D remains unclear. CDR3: CASSEEEPNTEAFF. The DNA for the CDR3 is TGTGCCAGCAGTGAAGAGGAACCGAACACTGAAGCTTTCTTT.